Listed here is a single T cell receptor beta chain. Its antigen remains unidentified. Deletions cut 5 bases from V and 4 bases from J, with 11 bases between. The CDR3 runs to 13 residues. CDR1 is ENHRY, CDR2 SYGVKD, per germline. TCRdb keeps only in-frame clones here, not all; method: immunoSEQ multiplex PCR. Of some 170,000 clones in the sample, approximately 91% were seen once. This entry is derived from a study of T cell responses to AZD1222 COVID-19 vaccine. Study-level results: Receipt of two AZD1222 doses was followed by a rise in Spike-specific TCR breadth and depth. As reported, nearly half of all spike-specific TCRs target variant regions that are unmutated.

The V gene is TRBV10-3, the J gene TRBJ1-1, with unresolved D. This TCR came from an adult in good health. Sample: peripheral blood, taken on day 0 of AZD1222 vaccination. The CDR3 DNA is TGTGCCATCAGTCTTGGATTGGGCACTGAAGCTTTCTTT. Translating gives CAISLGLGTEAFF.